The 32 T cell receptor beta chains below come from one sample, sequenced in a study of spatial heterogeneity in lung cancer. Study results and limitations: Mutation counts in tumors were tracked by counts of expanded intratumoral alpha and beta TCRs.

Indicated time point: sample taken at primary tumor resection. What these receptors recognize is not known. Each CDR3 protein gets one entry after TCRdb re-called the 5' RACE reads with MiXCR. The repertoire includes about 870 distinct CDR3 sequences, 36% of them detected once, and roughly 19% sits in the top ten. Sequencing used lung tumor tissue, obtained at surgery. The receptors here all came from a female donor with early-stage non-small cell lung cancer.

This clonotype was detected a few times. The rearrangement uses TRBV6-5 and TRBJ1-5; D might be TRBD1 (5 bases). The germline V gene encodes CDR1 MNHEY and CDR2 SVGAGI. The CDR3 loop spans 15 amino acids. With 2 bases removed from V and 4 bases from J, the gap between germline ends came to 12 bases. CDR3 region: CASSYRRGGNQPQHF. CDR3 DNA sequence: TGTGCCAGCAGTTACAGGCGGGGCGGGAATCAGCCCCAGCATTTT.

This chain connects TRBV20-1 to TRBJ2-2; no reliable D call. Germline V gene data show CDR1 as DFQATT and CDR2 as SNEGSKA (reference sequence). This CDR3 contains 14 residues. The V end lost 1 base, the J end lost 2 bases, and 8 bases lay between the germline ends. Here the CDR3 DNA reads TGCAGTGCTAGAGTCGACTCAAACACCGGGGAGCTGTTTTTT. This sequence encodes CSARVDSNTGELFF.

Comment on this clonotype: Because it lacks the conserved phenylalanine or tryptophan at the end, this CDR3 is likely a read error. The chain combines TRBV5-1 with TRBJ2-5; no firm D call. The V gene lost 1 base and the J gene lost 5 bases, with 9 bases spanning the gap. This CDR3 spans 13 amino acids. Germline CDR1 and CDR2: SGHRS and YFSETQ. CDR3 region: CASSLWSGETQYL. In DNA, the CDR3 is TGCGCCAGCAGCTTGTGGAGTGGGGAGACCCAGTACCTC.

This clonotype is labeled as large (0.1 to 1%). V gene TRBV6-5 combines with J gene TRBJ1-5; D is unclear. The V gene lost 1 base and the J gene lost 0 bases, with 16 bases spanning the gap. Germline-derived CDR1 and CDR2 are MNHEY and SVGAGI. The CDR3 runs 18 residues. CDR3 amino acids: CASSYWPAGGHSNQPQHF. The CDR3 nucleotides are TGTGCCAGCAGTTACTGGCCGGCGGGTGGTCATAGCAATCAGCCCCAGCATTTT.

The J gene is TRBJ2-3, the V gene TRBV5-1; 8 bases map to TRBD2. Germline V gene sequence: CDR1 SGHRS, CDR2 YFSETQ. The CDR3 totals 14 residues. V lost 3 bases and J lost 6; bases outside the gene matches: 6. The CDR3 DNA is TGCGCCAGCAGCTCCAGCGGGGGCGAGGATACGCAGTATTTT. Translated: CASSSSGGEDTQYF. Drawing the rest from reference TRBV5-1 and TRBJ2-3, the complete variable domain is KAGVTQTPRYLIKTRGQQVTLSCSPISGHRSVSWYQQTPGQGLQFLFEYFSETQRNKGNFPGRFSGRQFSNSRSEMNVSTLELGDSALYLCASSSSGGEDTQYFGPGTRLTVL.

The V call is TRBV11-2, the J call TRBJ1-2; TRBD1 might be the D (5 bases). Germline V gives CDR1 SGHAT, CDR2 FQNNGV. Trimming removed 0 bases from V and 3 bases from J, with 8 bases in between. The CDR3 length is 14 residues. CDR3 DNA: TGTGCCAGCAGCTTAGATTGGGGCGACTATGGCTACACCTTC. It translates to CASSLDWGDYGYTF.

The chain employs TRBV18 and TRBJ2-1; a possible D gene is TRBD1 (6 bases). The CDR3 has 16 amino acids. V lost 8 bases, J lost 2 bases, and 19 bases lay in between. The germline gives CDR1 KGHSH, CDR2 LQKENI. In nucleotides, the CDR3 is TGTGCCAGCACTCACAGCAGGGGCTCAACCTACAATGAGCAGTTCTTC. Its translation is CASTHSRGSTYNEQFF.

This clonotype is labeled medium-sized. The chain joins TRBV19 to TRBJ2-2; maybe TRBD2 (6 bases). V lost 7 bases and J lost 2, with 11 bases in between. Germline V gene data show CDR1 as LNHDA and CDR2 as SQIVND (reference sequence). CDR3 length: 14 amino acids. Here the CDR3 DNA reads TGTGCCAGTACCCCGGGACTTAACACCGGGGAGCTGTTTTTT. As protein: CASTPGLNTGELFF.

By share, this clonotype counts as large. The chain uses TRBV5-5 and TRBJ2-2; 8 nucleotides align to TRBD1. With 4 bases clipped from V and 7 bases from J, the junction kept 21 bases outside the gene matches. The CDR3 is made up of 19 amino acids. Per germline, CDR1 SGHKS and CDR2 YYEKEE (reference sequence). CDR3 sequence (DNA): TGTGCCAGCAGCGGAGGACAAACTCGGACAGGGAGTCTCGTCGGGGAGCTGTTTTTT. This encodes CASSGGQTRTGSLVGELFF.

This chain links TRBV11-2 with TRBJ2-1; no clear D. This CDR3 has 15 residues. Germline CDR1 reads SGHAT; CDR2 reads FQNNGV. V was pared by 6 bases and J by 5 bases, with 17 bases between. Written as DNA, the CDR3 is TGTGCCAGCAGTTTCAGATCGTCAACCAACAATGAGCAGTTCTTC. Protein product: CASSFRSSTNNEQFF. The full variable domain, rest sourced from reference TRBV11-2 and TRBJ2-1, is EAGVAQSPRYKIIEKRQSVAFWCNPISGHATLYWYQQILGQGPKLLIQFQNNGVVDDSQLPKDRFSAERLKGVDSTLKIQPAKLEDSAVYLCASSFRSSTNNEQFFGPGTRLTVL.

This clonotype has only a few counts. This CDR3 is CASSRTSGDYNEQFF. The CDR3 nucleotides are TGTGCCAGCAGCCGGACTAGCGGAGATTACAATGAGCAGTTCTTC. This chain uses TRBV7-9 with TRBJ2-1; 10 nucleotides align to TRBD2. This CDR3 has 15 amino acids. CDR1 SEHNR and CDR2 FQNEAQ come from the germline V gene (reference sequence). V was pared by 5 bases and J by 4 bases, with 5 bases of the junction left unmatched.

In this sample, this clonotype is large. The V and J genes are TRBV29-1 and TRBJ1-5; D remains unclear. CDR3 length: 13 amino acids. Per the germline V gene, CDR1 is SQVTM and CDR2 is ANQGSEA. Deletions cut 5 bases from V and 4 bases from J, with 12 bases between. The CDR3 DNA reads TGCAGCGTTAAGGTTGGCAGAAATCAGCCCCAGCATTTT. Translated, it gives CSVKVGRNQPQHF.

The rearrangement uses TRBV2 and TRBJ2-1; D remains unclear. Germline V gene data show CDR1 as SNHLY and CDR2 as FYNNEI. The V end was cut by 8 bases, the J end by 2 bases, with 13 bases between. CDR3 length: 14 amino acids. Written as DNA, the CDR3 is TGTGCCAGCTCGAGCAGGATCCCCTACAATGAGCAGTTCTTC. Translation gives CASSSRIPYNEQFF.

By frequency in the sample, this clonotype is large. This chain connects TRBV6-2 or TRBV6-3 to TRBJ2-1, with TRBD1 matching 7 bases. CDR1 and CDR2 (germline): MNHEY, SVGEGT. The V gene end was trimmed by 6 bases and the J gene end by 3 bases; junction bases not matched to a gene: 8. This CDR3 has 15 residues. In nucleotides, the CDR3 is TGTGCCAGCAGGTACAGGGGCTCTGGCTACAATGAGCAGTTCTTC. It is translated as CASRYRGSGYNEQFF.

V is TRBV28 and J is TRBJ2-7; D might be TRBD2 (5 bases). V was shortened by 6 bases and J by 5 bases, with 11 bases between the two germline ends. Germline-derived CDR1 and CDR2 are MDHEN and SYDVKM. This CDR3 contains 12 residues. The CDR3 nucleotides read TGTGCCAGCAGGGGCCCCGGGGACGAGCAGTACTTC. As protein: CASRGPGDEQYF.

This clonotype occurred once. This chain uses TRBV23-1 with TRBJ2-1; D perhaps matches TRBD1 (8 bases). TRBV23-1 is an open reading frame whose function is uncertain. Trimming left V 0 bases short and J 5 bases short, with 23 bases between. This CDR3 contains 19 residues. The CDR3 protein is CASSQSGGTGGRPDNEQFF. CDR3 nucleotide sequence: TGCGCCAGCAGTCAATCGGGGGGGACAGGCGGGAGACCCGACAATGAGCAGTTCTTC.

This chain's CDR3 is CASSPPRSVGTDTQYF. The CDR3, as DNA: TGTGCCAGCAGCCCGCCCCGGAGCGTAGGCACAGATACGCAGTATTTT. This chain links TRBV3-1 with TRBJ2-3; D call uncertain. The V end was cut by 4 bases, the J end by 1 base, with 15 bases between. CDR3 size: 16 residues. Germline V gene data show CDR1 as LGHDT and CDR2 as YNNKEL (reference sequence).

The V gene is TRBV5-4, the J gene TRBJ2-3; the match to TRBD2 covers 12 bases. The CDR3 sequence is 14 residues long. V was pared by 5 bases and J by 4 bases, with 2 bases of the junction left unmatched. Germline CDR1 reads SGHNT; CDR2 reads YYREEE (reference sequence). The CDR3 sequence is CASRTSGGADTQYF. The CDR3 nucleotides read TGTGCCAGCAGGACTAGCGGGGGTGCAGATACGCAGTATTTT.

This clonotype is labeled large (0.1 to 1%). This chain connects TRBV20-1 to TRBJ2-2; D not certain. Trimming shortened V by 6 bases and J by 0 bases, and 11 bases separated the two germline ends. The germline CDR1 and CDR2 sequences are DFQATT and SNEGSKA (reference sequence). This CDR3 has 14 amino acids. CDR3 nucleotides: TGCAGTGCGTCAAGAAGGACGAACACCGGGGAGCTGTTTTTT. Translated: CSASRRTNTGELFF.

The rearrangement links TRBV10-1 to TRBJ2-5; D is unresolved. The length of the CDR3 is 14 residues. Trimming shortened V by 2 bases and J by 5 bases, and 12 bases separated the two germline ends. CDR1 and CDR2 (germline): WNHNN, SYGVQD (reference sequence). The CDR3 is CASSENLLRETQYF. In DNA form, the CDR3 reads TGCGCCAGCAGTGAGAACTTGCTGAGGGAGACCCAGTACTTC.

J is TRBJ1-5 and V is TRBV7-8; tentative D call: TRBD1 (5 bases). The length of the CDR3 is 14 residues. V was pared by 3 bases and J by 3 bases, with 9 bases between. Germline CDR1 SGHVS, CDR2 FQNEAQ. The CDR3 bases are TGTGCCAGCAGCTTGGGGACGGACAATCAGCCCCAGCATTTT. It translates to CASSLGTDNQPQHF.

Within the sample, this clonotype is large. The chain is built from TRBV14 and TRBJ2-5; D perhaps matches TRBD1 (5 bases). Trimming took off 0 bases at V and 5 bases at J, with 22 bases between the two ends. The germline V gene has CDR1 SGHDN and CDR2 FVKESK. CDR3 size: 18 residues. The CDR3 protein is CASSQDRKGIAGGETQYF. CDR3 in DNA: TGTGCCAGCAGCCAAGATCGGAAGGGGATTGCCGGTGGGGAGACCCAGTACTTC.

This chain joins TRBV30 and TRBJ2-3; tentatively, D is TRBD1 or TRBD2 (5 bases each). Trimming removed 5 bases at V and 5 bases at J, with 11 bases between. The germline gives CDR1 GTSNPN, CDR2 SVGIG (reference sequence). The CDR3 is 12 amino acids. The CDR3 DNA reads as TGTGCCTGGCAAATGGGGGTAGATACGCAGTATTTT. Translation gives CAWQMGVDTQYF.

V is TRBV10-3 and J is TRBJ2-3; TRBD2 matches at 11 bases. CDR1 and CDR2 from the germline V gene are ENHRY and SYGVKD. This CDR3 has 15 residues. V was clipped by 4 bases and J by 3 bases; unmatched bases: 3. As DNA, the CDR3 is TGTGCCATCAGTGCAGCTAGCGGGAGGACAGATACGCAGTATTTT. Its translation is CAISAASGRTDTQYF.

This clonotype is large (0.1 to 1%) in the sample. The J gene is TRBJ2-1, the V gene TRBV5-1; TRBD2 aligns across 8 bases. The CDR3 is 16 residues long. Looked up from germline, CDR1 is SGHRS and CDR2 is YFSETQ. Germline trimming cut 4 bases from V and 8 bases from J; bases unmatched to any gene: 14. The CDR3 coding sequence is TGCGCCAGCAGCGTTAGCTTCAGCGGGAGTAGAGATGAGCAGTTCTTC. Protein sequence: CASSVSFSGSRDEQFF.

The gene calls are TRBV5-5 and TRBJ1-1; D ambiguous. V was cut by 0 bases and J by 0 bases, with 12 bases left in between. This CDR3 is built from 16 residues. Per the germline V gene, CDR1 is SGHKS and CDR2 is YYEKEE (reference sequence). The DNA of the CDR3 is TGTGCCAGCAGCTTGGGTACAGCTCGGATGAACACTGAAGCTTTCTTT. Translated, it gives CASSLGTARMNTEAFF.

This clonotype was seen a few times. This rearrangement joins TRBV25-1 to TRBJ2-3, with 8 bases that match TRBD2. This CDR3 is built from 15 residues. Germline CDR1 and CDR2: MGHDK and SYGVNS. Trimming took 8 bases from V and 3 from J; bases not matched to a gene: 10. This CDR3 is CASGVGAGDTDTQYF. CDR3 nucleotides: TGTGCCAGCGGCGTTGGAGCGGGGGATACAGATACGCAGTATTTT.

This clonotype is large by share. The chain uses TRBV12-3 or TRBV12-4 and TRBJ1-2; a possible D gene is TRBD1 (5 bases). The V end lost 7 bases, the J end lost 2 bases, and 14 bases lay between the germline ends. The CDR3 runs 14 residues. The CDR3: CASNKRGANYGYTF. DNA for the CDR3: TGTGCCAGCAACAAACGAGGGGCGAACTATGGCTACACCTTC.

In its sample, this clonotype ranks as medium-sized. The J gene is TRBJ1-1, the V gene TRBV5-5, with D uncertain. This CDR3 contains 12 residues. V was trimmed by 4 bases and J by 7 bases, leaving 11 bases between them. The germline V gene encodes CDR1 SGHKS and CDR2 YYEKEE (reference sequence). The CDR3 region has the DNA TGTGCCAGCAGCCCTCCGGGAGGTGAAGCTTTCTTT. Translated: CASSPPGGEAFF.

This clonotype is labeled large. DNA of the CDR3: TGTGCCAGCAGCTTAGTGTACGTGGAAGGCAATGAGCAGTTCTTC. As protein: CASSLVYVEGNEQFF. This chain joins TRBV11-2 and TRBJ2-1; no firm D call. CDR3 size: 15 residues. Trimming cost V 1 base and J 6 bases, with 13 bases left between them. Germline CDR1 and CDR2: SGHAT and FQNNGV.

CDR3 sequence reads: CASSPHQGDEKLFF. CDR3 nucleotides: TGTGCCAGCAGCCCCCATCAGGGTGACGAAAAACTGTTTTTT. The rearrangement joins TRBV3-1 to TRBJ1-4; D is perhaps TRBD1 (5 bases). Trimming removed 4 bases from V and 8 bases from J, with 14 bases in between. There are 14 residues in the CDR3. Germline loops: CDR1 LGHDT, CDR2 YNNKEL (reference sequence).

By share, this clonotype counts as hyperexpanded (1% or more). The chain recombines TRBV14 with TRBJ2-1; TRBD2 aligns across 12 bases. V was pared by 5 bases and J by 6 bases, with 8 bases of the junction left unmatched. Looked up from germline, CDR1 is SGHDN and CDR2 is FVKESK. CDR3 length equals 16 residues. Here the CDR3 DNA reads TGTGCCAGCAGCGAATTCACGGGACTAGCGGGCAATGAGCAGTTCTTC. This encodes CASSEFTGLAGNEQFF. The complete variable domain, with remaining parts taken from reference TRBV14 and TRBJ2-1, reads EAGVTQFPSHSVIEKGQTVTLRCDPISGHDNLYWYRRVMGKEIKFLLHFVKESKQDESGMPNNRFLAERTGGTYSTLKVQPAELEDSGVYFCASSEFTGLAGNEQFFGPGTRLTVL.